This paragraph reports one T cell receptor beta chain. Antigen specificity is unknown. The immunoSEQ assay was v3. Data came from immunoSEQ multiplex PCR; TCRdb stores just in-frame clones and leaves some out. The sample records some 14,000 clones, 66% being singletons. This record belongs to a study of TIL therapy for anti-PD-1-resistant metastatic lung cancer. Study background: Median tumor mutation burden was 1.5 mutations per megabase. Study-level results: This highly selected cohort may not generalize to typical lung cancer patients.

Per germline, CDR1 SGHKS and CDR2 YYEKEE (reference sequence). CDR3 length: 18 amino acids. Trimming cost V 0 bases and J 4 bases, with 22 bases left between them. As for time point: pre-treatment sample, taken before nivolumab and TIL therapy. Pleural nodules or supraclavicular lymph nodes made up most of the excised metastases sampled. Tumor harvest preceded PD-1/PD-L1 blockade, followed by nivolumab treatment. The receptor comes from a woman between 25 and 85 years old with non-small cell lung cancer. The input for sequencing was tumor tissue, taken at baseline. The chain joins TRBV5-5 to TRBJ1-2; no clear D. The CDR3 coding sequence is TGTGCCAGCAGCTTGGGCGGCCCCGGCAGAGAACAATTCTATGGCTACACCTTC. This sequence encodes CASSLGGPGREQFYGYTF.